The text below deals with one T cell receptor (beta chain). Unique molecular identifiers were attached to individual cDNA molecules. MiXCR was run by TCRdb on the 5' RACE reads, yielding one entry per CDR3 protein. This sample has approximately 65,000 distinct CDR3 sequences, with over 9% found just once. The record originates from a study of early T cells in non-severe SARS-CoV-2 infection. V lost 2 bases to trimming and J lost 4 bases, with 14 bases between them. CDR1 SGHRS and CDR2 YFSETQ come from the germline V gene. The CDR3 is 15 residues long. The sequenced sample consisted of whole blood. The chain has TRBV5-1 and TRBJ2-3; D possibly corresponds to TRBD1 (5 bases). This receptor was identified in an adult who was a healthcare worker with PCR-confirmed SARS-CoV-2 infection or an uninfected control (not recorded which). CDR3 coding DNA: TGCGCCAGCAGCTTAGCTGGGGCCCCCCCAGATACGCAGTATTTT. Translation gives CASSLAGAPPDTQYF. The full variable domain, completed using reference TRBV5-1 and TRBJ2-3, is KAGVTQTPRYLIKTRGQQVTLSCSPISGHRSVSWYQQTPGQGLQFLFEYFSETQRNKGNFPGRFSGRQFSNSRSEMNVSTLELGDSALYLCASSLAGAPPDTQYFGPGTRLTVL.